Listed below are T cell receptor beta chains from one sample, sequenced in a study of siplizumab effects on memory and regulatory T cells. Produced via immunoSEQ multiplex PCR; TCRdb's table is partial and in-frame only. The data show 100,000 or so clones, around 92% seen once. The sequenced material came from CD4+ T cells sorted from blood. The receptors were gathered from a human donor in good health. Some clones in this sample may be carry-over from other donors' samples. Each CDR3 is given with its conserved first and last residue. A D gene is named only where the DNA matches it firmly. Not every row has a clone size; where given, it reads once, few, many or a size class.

CDR3: CASSVQGTPGELFF; DNA: TGTGCCAGCAGCGTTCAGGGGACCCCCGGGGAGCTGTTTTTT; size: .; V: TRBV9; J: TRBJ2-2; D: .
CDR3: CASSEPNEQFF; DNA: TGCGCCAGCAGTGAACCGAATGAGCAGTTCTTC; size: once; V: TRBV10-2; J: TRBJ2-1; D: .
CDR3: CASSFGQLHTEAFF; DNA: TGTGCCAGCAGCTTCGGACAGCTACATACTGAAGCTTTCTTT; size: few; V: TRBV7-9; J: TRBJ1-1; D: .
CDR3: CAWKFPGWNTEAFF; DNA: TGTGCCTGGAAGTTCCCAGGTTGGAACACTGAAGCTTTCTTT; size: few; V: TRBV30; J: TRBJ1-1; D: .
CDR3: CASRQVAPNEQFF; DNA: TGTGCCAGCAGACAGGTAGCGCCCAATGAGCAGTTCTTC; size: .; V: TRBV6-1; J: TRBJ2-1; D: .
CDR3: CASSYQPRTGNYGYTF; DNA: TGCGCCAGCAGCTATCAACCCAGGACGGGAAACTATGGCTACACCTTC; size: .; V: TRBV4-1; J: TRBJ1-2; D: .
CDR3: CASSLTRDTDTQYF; DNA: TGTGCCAGCAGCTTAACGCGGGACACAGATACGCAGTATTTT; size: .; V: TRBV7-2; J: TRBJ2-3; D: .
CDR3: CASSPYQGNQPQHF; DNA: TGTGCCAGCAGCCCCTACCAGGGGAATCAGCCCCAGCATTTT; size: .; V: TRBV7-8; J: TRBJ1-5; D: .
CDR3: CASSNSFREQYF; DNA: TGTGCCAGCAGCAACTCCTTCAGGGAGCAGTACTTC; size: once; V: TRBV21-1; J: TRBJ2-7; D: .
CDR3: CASSKTGDPDGYTF; DNA: TGTGCCAGTAGTAAAACAGGGGATCCAGATGGCTACACCTTC; size: .; V: TRBV19; J: TRBJ1-2; D: TRBD1
CDR3: CASSLSSGRAPGELFF; DNA: TGTGCCAGCAGCTTGTCCAGCGGGAGGGCCCCCGGGGAGCTGTTTTTT; size: .; V: TRBV5-8; J: TRBJ2-2; D: TRBD2
CDR3: CASSPQSSTGGNTEAFF; DNA: TGTGCCAGCTCACCCCAGTCATCGACAGGGGGGAATACTGAAGCTTTCTTT; size: .; V: TRBV18; J: TRBJ1-1; D: TRBD1
CDR3: CASSVLTLTGSGEGYTF; DNA: TGTGCCAGCAGCGTATTGACTTTAACCGGCAGTGGCGAGGGCTACACCTTC; size: .; V: TRBV9; J: TRBJ1-2; D: .